This TCR beta chain derives from a study of T cells after yellow fever vaccination. Study details: Each low-cell-number fraction was prepared by means of SMART-Seq v4 Ultra Low Input.

Researchers made TCR cDNA using 5'RACE template switching, and this step added a universal primer site and UMIs. MiXCR was run by TCRdb on the 5' RACE reads, yielding one entry per CDR3 protein. The sample has some 340,000 distinct CDR3 sequences; about 10% are singletons. Germline CDR1 is KGHDR and CDR2 is SFDVKD. V lost 3 bases and J lost 5, with 18 bases in between. The CDR3 consists of 16 residues. Study findings and constraints: Most primary-vaccination clones reappeared after the booster (around 95% CD4, about 88% CD8). FACS-sorted repertoires could harbor abundant contaminating bulk-population clonotypes.

Concerning this clonotype itself: The antigen is not known.

This specimen consisted of CD4+ T cells sorted from PBMCs, obtained 45 days after the yellow fever booster vaccination. The chain employs TRBV24-1 and TRBJ2-5; D may correspond to TRBD1 or TRBD2 (6 bases each). The sequence derives from a young man who received the YFV17D yellow fever vaccine. In DNA form, the CDR3 reads TGTGCCACCAGTGATGCCCGGGCAGGGGAGGTGGAGACCCAGTACTTC. It encodes CATSDARAGEVETQYF.